These 21 T cell receptor beta chains were sequenced from one sample in a study of shared clonotypes between healthy human individuals. Sequencing used immunoSEQ multiplex PCR; TCRdb keeps in-frame clones, though not all of them. Altogether about 980,000 clones are present, approximately 80% being singletons, with the ten largest covering roughly 1.5%. Sequences were obtained from memory CD4+ T cells sorted from blood. Subset noted: CD45RA-negative fraction. These receptors were taken from a man between 18 and 35 years old in good health.

In this sample, this clone turned up a few times. The gene calls are TRBV6-1 and TRBJ2-2, with D perhaps TRBD1 (5 bases). The CDR3 consists of 14 residues. The V end lost 6 bases, the J end lost 5 bases, and 13 bases lay between the germline ends. Germline loops: CDR1 MNHNS, CDR2 SASEGT. CDR3 residues: CASRSRVLTGELFF. CDR3 in DNA: TGTGCCAGCAGGTCCAGGGTATTAACCGGGGAGCTGTTTTTT.

This chain's CDR3 is CASSPTGSGGYTF. Here the CDR3 DNA reads TGCGCCAGCAGTCCGACAGGCAGCGGTGGGTACACCTTC. The chain employs TRBV5-1 and TRBJ1-2, with D perhaps matching TRBD1 (6 bases). This CDR3 is built from 13 residues. Germline-derived CDR1 and CDR2 are SGHRS and YFSETQ. V dropped 5 bases and J dropped 11 bases, with 19 bases sitting between them.

This clone was counted between two and nine times. The rearrangement joins TRBV29-1 to TRBJ1-1; tentatively, D is TRBD1 (5 bases). The CDR3 is 15 amino acids. Trimming shortened V by 0 bases and J by 1 base, and 12 bases separated the two germline ends. Germline V gene lookup returns CDR1 SQVTM and CDR2 ANQGSEA. For the CDR3, the DNA is TGCAGCGTTGAAGATCTTGGACAAGCGAACACTGAAGCTTTCTTT. Its protein product is CSVEDLGQANTEAFF. Using reference TRBV29-1 and TRBJ1-1 for the parts outside the CDR3, the full variable domain is SAVISQKPSRDICQRGTSLTIQCQVDSQVTMMFWYRQQPGQSLTLIATANQGSEATYESGFVIDKFPISRPNLTFSTLTVSNMSPEDSSIYLCSVEDLGQANTEAFFGQGTRLTVV.

The chain combines TRBV6-5 with TRBJ2-3; no reliable D call. The germline V gene has CDR1 MNHEY and CDR2 SVGAGI. The CDR3 has 15 residues. V was shortened by 2 bases and J by 0 bases, with 9 bases between the two germline ends. The CDR3 DNA follows: TGTGCCAGCAGTTACGGGATTCCTAGCACAGATACGCAGTATTTT. Amino acid sequence: CASSYGIPSTDTQYF.

The chain recombines TRBV7-8 with TRBJ1-5; no definite D call. The CDR3 has 15 residues. The germline gives CDR1 SGHVS, CDR2 FQNEAQ. V dropped 1 base and J dropped 6 bases, with 13 bases sitting between them. In nucleotides, the CDR3 is TGTGCCAGCAGCTTAGGTGTAGGTGGCGGTCAGCCCCAGCATTTT. Protein product: CASSLGVGGGQPQHF.

V gene TRBV15 combines with J gene TRBJ1-1; tentative D call: TRBD1 (5 bases). The germline V gene encodes CDR1 LNHNV and CDR2 YYDKDF (reference sequence). Trimming left V 5 bases short and J 0 bases short, with 13 bases between. This CDR3 contains 15 residues. In DNA form, the CDR3 reads TGTGCCACCAGCCAGGGACGGACCATGAACACTGAAGCTTTCTTT. This codes for CATSQGRTMNTEAFF.

The gene calls are TRBV10-3 and TRBJ1-1; no clear D gene. V lost 6 bases and J 8 bases, leaving 13 bases between the germline ends. Germline V lookup: CDR1 ENHRY, CDR2 SYGVKD. The CDR3 totals 12 residues. The CDR3 DNA reads as TGTGCCATCAGCGCTAACCCAGCAGAAGCTTTCTTT. Translation: CAISANPAEAFF.

V gene TRBV5-1 combines with J gene TRBJ2-5; 7 bases line up with TRBD1. This CDR3 region has 16 residues. The germline CDR1 and CDR2 sequences are SGHRS and YFSETQ. The junction had 9 bases not matched to a gene; V was cut back by 0 bases and J by 4 bases. The CDR3 region has the DNA TGCGCCAGCAGCTTGGTGACGACAGGGAGAGGAGAGACCCAGTACTTC. This gives the protein CASSLVTTGRGETQYF.

A word on this clone: Other DNA sequences in this sample translate to the same CDR3. The J gene is TRBJ1-6, the V gene TRBV11-2, with TRBD1 matching 8 bases. CDR1 is SGHAT and CDR2 is FQNNGV in the germline V gene. After removal of 4 bases from V and 8 bases from J, the junction contained 4 bases not matched to a gene. The length of the CDR3 is 14 residues. The CDR3 loop is CASSSGQGHSPLHF. CDR3 nucleotides: TGTGCCAGCAGCTCCGGACAGGGCCATTCACCCCTCCACTTT.

The table lists this clone with a few counts. The CDR3 nucleotides read TGTGCCAGCAGTTTTAAAAGAGGGCTAGAGACCCAGTACTTC. Translated, it gives CASSFKRGLETQYF. The chain has TRBV28 and TRBJ2-5, with D possibly TRBD2 on 5 matching bases. The CDR3 extends over 14 amino acids. V gave up 3 bases and J gave up 4 bases, with 12 bases separating them. Germline loops: CDR1 MDHEN, CDR2 SYDVKM.

This chain connects TRBV4-2 to TRBJ2-7; tentative D call: TRBD1 (5 bases). CDR3 size: 16 residues. Looked up from germline, CDR1 is LGHNA and CDR2 is YNFKEQ. The V end lost 0 bases, the J end lost 4 bases, and 16 bases lay between the germline ends. The CDR3 here is CASSQDHALQAYEQYF. DNA of the CDR3: TGTGCCAGCAGCCAAGATCATGCGCTACAGGCATACGAGCAGTACTTC.

The chain combines TRBV7-2 with TRBJ2-7; 13 positions match TRBD2. The CDR3 contains 15 residues. With V trimmed by 6 bases and J by 5 bases, 7 bases remained unmatched. CDR1 and CDR2 from the germline V gene are SGHTA and FQGNSA. The CDR3 nucleotides are TGTGCCAGCAGGCCCAAGGGACTAGCGGGACACGAGCAGTACTTC. This sequence encodes CASRPKGLAGHEQYF.

The V call is TRBV11-2, the J call TRBJ2-1, with no clear D. This CDR3 spans 13 amino acids. Trimming took off 8 bases at V and 5 bases at J, with 13 bases between the two ends. Germline CDR1 is SGHAT and CDR2 is FQNNGV. The CDR3 region is CASALGRHNEQFF. CDR3 nucleotides: TGTGCCAGCGCCCTGGGCAGACACAATGAGCAGTTCTTC.

This clone was recorded a few times. This sequence joins TRBV7-2 and TRBJ2-4, with TRBD1 as a possible D gene (5 bases). The CDR3 has 16 amino acids. CDR1 and CDR2 from the germline V gene are SGHTA and FQGNSA. Trimming removed 5 bases from V and 1 base from J, with 15 bases in between. The DNA for the CDR3 is TGTGCCAGCAGCAATCCGGCACAGGATGCCAAAAACATTCAGTACTTC. This sequence encodes CASSNPAQDAKNIQYF.

The rearrangement links TRBV7-9 to TRBJ2-3, with 8 bases lining up with TRBD1. Germline V CDR1 and CDR2: SEHNR, FQNEAQ (reference sequence). CDR3 length: 14 amino acids. V lost 8 bases to trimming and J lost 3 bases; unmatched junction nucleotides: 7. The chain's CDR3 is CASGRQGKTDTQYF. CDR3 DNA: TGTGCCAGCGGAAGACAGGGGAAGACAGATACGCAGTATTTT.

This rearrangement joins TRBV10-3 to TRBJ2-5; D gene unclear. V was shortened by 0 bases and J by 8 bases, with 16 bases between the two germline ends. Germline-derived CDR1 and CDR2 are ENHRY and SYGVKD. CDR3 length: 15 amino acids. CDR3 protein: CAISESAVPGFTQYF. In DNA form, the CDR3 reads TGTGCCATCAGTGAGTCCGCGGTCCCCGGGTTTACCCAGTACTTC.

The chain is built from TRBV7-2 and TRBJ2-1; no definite D call. CDR1 is SGHTA and CDR2 is FQGNSA in the germline V gene. The CDR3 has 15 amino acids. V lost 4 bases and J 0 bases, leaving 10 bases between the germline ends. CDR3 residues: CASSSTRSSYNEQFF. The CDR3 DNA reads as TGTGCCAGCAGCTCCACACGGAGCTCCTACAATGAGCAGTTCTTC.

This clone was detected a few times. The genes are TRBV19 and TRBJ2-7; D not resolved. Trimming took off 2 bases at V and 6 bases at J, with 11 bases between the two ends. The CDR3 is made up of 13 amino acids. Germline CDR1 reads LNHDA; CDR2 reads SQIVND (reference sequence). The DNA of the CDR3 is TGTGCCAGTAGTATACTGTCCGGCCGCGAGCAGTACTTC. It is translated as CASSILSGREQYF.

This chain joins TRBV6-6 and TRBJ1-2; the D gene is possibly TRBD1 (6 bases). Germline loops: CDR1 MNHNY, CDR2 SVGAGI (reference sequence). CDR3 length equals 16 residues. V lost 2 bases, J lost 0 bases, and 13 bases lay in between. In nucleotides, the CDR3 is TGTGCCAGCAGTTACCCTGACAGGAAAGCTAACTATGGCTACACCTTC. It is translated as CASSYPDRKANYGYTF.

The V and J genes are TRBV12-5 and TRBJ2-7; D is possibly TRBD2 (6 bases). The CDR3 is 12 residues long. Germline V gene data show CDR1 as LGHNT and CDR2 as FRNRAP. Between the trimmed V and J ends, which lost 1 base and 6 bases, there was a span of 7 bases. CDR3 region: CASGLEGGEQYF. DNA for the CDR3: TGTGCTAGTGGTTTGGAGGGAGGCGAGCAGTACTTC.

V gene TRBV6-5 combines with J gene TRBJ1-1, with D tentatively TRBD1 (5 bases). The germline gives CDR1 MNHEY, CDR2 SVGAGI. V lost 8 bases and J lost 0, with 10 bases in between. The CDR3 runs to 13 residues. CDR3 in amino acids: CASGRVMNTEAFF. Here the CDR3 DNA reads TGTGCCAGCGGCAGGGTTATGAACACTGAAGCTTTCTTT.